Here is one T cell receptor beta chain with its context. The specificity of this receptor is unknown. Nothing much larger sits one base from this clone, and base qualities are not available. Using the deep immunoSEQ assay, multiplex PCR amplified TCR CDR3 regions from genomic DNA. For each cell subset, the extracted genomic DNA was distributed evenly across all wells of several immunoSEQ 96-well plates, and each plate served as one replicate. For sorted subsets, each replicate PCR was loaded with about 0.2 ug genomic DNA, equivalent to 30,000 or so T cell genomes. The purified libraries were quantified using a Qubit 3.0 fluorometer, sized with a Bioanalyzer 2100, and then quantified again using the KAPA Library Quantification kit. A separate single-read 150-cycle Illumina NextSeq 550 flow cell was used to sequence each immunoSEQ 96-well plate. In the authors' own workflow: Because the immunoSEQ output included only junctional sequences and no quality scores, the filtering could not be the same as the filtering used for full-length reads. Sequences were annotated with PyIR, a Python wrapper for IgBLAST v1.9, and V/J genes and CDR3 were assigned using IMGT germline references. Reads with weak V/J assignments (E-value above 1e-6), missing CDR3, stop codons, out-of-frame junctions, or ambiguous translated residues were removed. V3J clonotypes were defined by identical inferred V gene, J gene, and CDR3 amino acid sequence. Percentage overlap between repertoires was computed as shared unique clonotypes divided by the size of the smaller repertoire. Three approaches were used to assess repertoire richness: RTK rarefaction, the Chao1 estimator, and Recon v2.1 estimates of unobserved clonotypes. OLGA was used to compute generation probabilities for all TCRbeta clonotypes that the gDNA method yielded from a few donors. This immuneACCESS table, as held by TCRdb, lists in-frame sequences with V and J called but not all clones. Of the missing ones, under half trace to an unresolved V gene in checked studies; the others have no known cause. V and J calls and clone size follow that table, whereas D and trimming were derived from the DNA. Counted in this sample were approximately 940,000 clones; 76% of them appeared once. The ten top clones hold approximately 1.5% of the sample.

These data are taken from a study of shared clonotypes between healthy human individuals (dated by TCRdb to about 2020). With regard to the full study: A couple of women and a few men aged 18 to 49 years were included in the cohort. For each donor, CD4 naive and CD4 memory were each run on three plates, CD8 naive on two plates, and CD8 memory on one plate. To estimate repertoire size and how much clonotypes are shared between individuals, the study performed deep sequencing of blood TCR repertoires from a few healthy adults. Different laboratories and diverse techniques were used to prepare libraries and sequence TCR repertoires, to increase sequencing depth and limit assay-specific biases. Per donor, leukapheresis produced somewhere between about 0.94 and 9 billion PBMCs.

Summary of the overall study and its limitations: When a handful of donors were compared, the shared fraction of clonotypes was about 5.4% for naive CD4, 3.5% to 4% for naive CD8, 2.3% for memory CD4, and roughly 0.43% for memory CD8. Based on pairwise subsampling, the degree of clonotype sharing among donors was expected to be affected by sequencing depth. Higher generation probabilities were observed for clonotypes shared by all four sorted-subset donors than for non-shared clonotypes. Naive subsets generally had larger estimated clonotype richness than memory subsets. Because the study included only a small number of donors, the genetic and exposure-history diversity represented was limited. Only blood was sampled, and tissue TCR repertoires likely differ from those in blood. Rarefaction of sorted-subset datasets indicated incomplete sequencing despite the large sequencing depth.

Donors were healthy HIV-negative adults with no recently reported acute infections or vaccinations. Every donor was a Caucasian adult residing in Nashville, Tennessee, USA. CD4+ T cells were enriched by magnetic negative selection; naive cells were then positively selected on CD45RA, and the negative fraction formed the memory subset. Blood was collected by leukapheresis, and PBMCs were isolated by Ficoll-Histopaque density gradient centrifugation and then cryopreserved in liquid nitrogen vapor phase. Analytical flow cytometry was used to check the purity and quantity of every magnetically sorted T cell population. Genomic DNA was isolated from each sorted fraction and quantified by UV absorbance on a Nanodrop 2000c. Including cysteine and phenylalanine, the CDR3 has 15 amino acids. Solely the CDR3 DNA is kept, with 45 bases framed from the first base. Relative to germline, V is missing 4 bases and J is missing 6 bases, with 7 bases of the junction outside any gene match. CDR1 SGHRS and CDR2 YFSETQ were looked up in the germline V gene.

The sequenced sample consisted of memory CD4+ T cells sorted from blood. Sample cell subset or site, as interpreted from the label and publication: CD45RA-negative fraction. The V gene is TRBV5-1 and the J gene is TRBJ1-6; TRBD1 fits 7 bases in the junction. The TCR comes from a man aged 18-30 years in good health. The CDR3 loop reads CASSTGTELNSPLHF. The DNA sequence reads TGCGCCAGCAGCACCGGGACAGAACTTAATTCACCCCTCCACTTT.